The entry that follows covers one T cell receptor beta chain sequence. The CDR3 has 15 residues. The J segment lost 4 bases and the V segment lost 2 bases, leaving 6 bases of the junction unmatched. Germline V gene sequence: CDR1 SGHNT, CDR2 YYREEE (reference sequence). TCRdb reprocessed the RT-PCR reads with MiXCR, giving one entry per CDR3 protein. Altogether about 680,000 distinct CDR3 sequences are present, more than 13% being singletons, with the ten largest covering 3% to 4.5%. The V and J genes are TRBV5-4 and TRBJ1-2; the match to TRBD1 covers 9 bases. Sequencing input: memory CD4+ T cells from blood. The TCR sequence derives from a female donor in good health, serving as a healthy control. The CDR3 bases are TGTGCCAGCAGCTTAACCGGGACAGGGACCTATGGCTACACCTTC. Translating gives CASSLTGTGTYGYTF.